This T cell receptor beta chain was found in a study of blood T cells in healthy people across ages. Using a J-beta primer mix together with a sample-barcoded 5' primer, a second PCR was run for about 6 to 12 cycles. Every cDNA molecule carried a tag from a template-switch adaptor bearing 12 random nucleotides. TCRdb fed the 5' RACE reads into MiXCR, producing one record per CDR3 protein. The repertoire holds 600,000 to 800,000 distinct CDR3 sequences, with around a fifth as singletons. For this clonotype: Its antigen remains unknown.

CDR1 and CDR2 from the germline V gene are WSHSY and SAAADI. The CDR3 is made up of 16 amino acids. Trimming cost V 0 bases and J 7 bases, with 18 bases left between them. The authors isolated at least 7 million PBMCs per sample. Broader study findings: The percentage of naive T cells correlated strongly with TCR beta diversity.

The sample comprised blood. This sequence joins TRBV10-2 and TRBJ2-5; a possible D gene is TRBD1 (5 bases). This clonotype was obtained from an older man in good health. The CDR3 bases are TGCGCCAGCAGTGAGTCGGATGATAGGGGTTCGGGGACCCAGTACTTC. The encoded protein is CASSESDDRGSGTQYF.